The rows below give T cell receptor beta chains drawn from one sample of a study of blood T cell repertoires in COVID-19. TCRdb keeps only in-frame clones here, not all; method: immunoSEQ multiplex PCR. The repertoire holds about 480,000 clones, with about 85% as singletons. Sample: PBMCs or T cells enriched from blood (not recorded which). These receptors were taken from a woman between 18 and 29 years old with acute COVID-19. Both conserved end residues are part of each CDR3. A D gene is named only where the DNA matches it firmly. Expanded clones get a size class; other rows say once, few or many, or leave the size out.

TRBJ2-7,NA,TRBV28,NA,CASSSDPGEQYF,TGTGCCAGCAGTTCCGACCCGGGCGAGCAGTACTTC
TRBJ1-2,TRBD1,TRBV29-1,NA,CSVRDRGRWGYGYTF,TGCAGCGTCCGGGACAGGGGGCGCTGGGGCTATGGCTACACCTTC
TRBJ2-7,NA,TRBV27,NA,CASSRETRAHYEQYF,TGTGCCAGCAGTCGCGAGACTAGAGCCCATTACGAGCAGTACTTC
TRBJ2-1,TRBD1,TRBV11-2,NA,CASRGTRTGTEDYNEQFF,TGTGCCAGCAGAGGAACCAGGACGGGGACAGAAGACTACAATGAGCAGTTCTTC
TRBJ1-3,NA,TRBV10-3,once,CAISGAGVHPFSGNTIYF,TGTGCCATCAGTGGGGCAGGGGTTCATCCTTTCTCTGGAAACACCATATATTTT
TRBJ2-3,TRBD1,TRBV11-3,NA,CASSPAPRQGGKDTQYF,TGTGCCAGCAGCCCCGCCCCGAGACAGGGTGGGAAGGATACGCAGTATTTT
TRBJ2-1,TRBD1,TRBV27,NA,CASSLRDRGNEQFF,TGTGCCAGCAGTCTCCGGGACAGGGGAAATGAGCAGTTCTTC
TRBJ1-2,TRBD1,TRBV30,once,CAWRGPGQGRSNYGYTF,TGTGCCTGGAGGGGTCCGGGACAGGGAAGGTCTAACTATGGCTACACCTTC
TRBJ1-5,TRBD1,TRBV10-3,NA,CASWTGQNQPQHF,TGTGCCAGCTGGACAGGGCAGAATCAGCCCCAGCATTTT
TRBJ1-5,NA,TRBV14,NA,CASSPRDQPQHF,TGTGCCAGCAGCCCCAGGGATCAGCCCCAGCATTTT
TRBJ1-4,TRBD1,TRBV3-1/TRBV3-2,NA,CASSQSTGGREKLFF,TGTGCCAGCAGCCAATCGACAGGGGGCAGGGAAAAACTGTTTTTT
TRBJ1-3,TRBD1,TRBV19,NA,CASTPGYRDRGFGNTIYF,TGTGCCAGTACCCCAGGGTACCGGGACAGGGGGTTCGGAAACACCATATATTTT
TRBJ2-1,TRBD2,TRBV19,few,CASSKTSGRGNNEQFF,TGTGCCAGTAGTAAAACTAGCGGGAGAGGGAACAATGAGCAGTTCTTC
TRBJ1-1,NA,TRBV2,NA,CASTLRILRDTEAFF,TGTGCCAGCACCCTAAGGATTTTGAGGGACACTGAAGCTTTCTTT
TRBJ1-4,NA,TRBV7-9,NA,CASSPQGTNEKLFF,TGTGCCAGCAGTCCCCAGGGGACTAATGAAAAACTGTTTTTT
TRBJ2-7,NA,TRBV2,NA,CASSTGLVYEQYF,TGTGCCAGCAGCACAGGGTTGGTCTACGAGCAGTACTTC
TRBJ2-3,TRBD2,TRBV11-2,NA,CASSLGSLAGSTDTQYF,TGTGCCAGCAGCTTAGGGTCCCTAGCGGGGAGCACAGATACGCAGTATTTT
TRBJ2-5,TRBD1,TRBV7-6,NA,CASSLAKGTGSETQYF,TGTGCCAGCAGCTTAGCGAAGGGGACAGGGTCGGAGACCCAGTACTTC
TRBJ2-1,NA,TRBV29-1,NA,CSVEIASQQFF,TGCAGCGTTGAGATTGCTAGCCAGCAGTTCTTC
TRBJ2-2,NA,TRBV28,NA,CASRLGGENTGELFF,TGTGCCAGCAGACTAGGGGGGGAGAACACCGGGGAGCTGTTTTTT
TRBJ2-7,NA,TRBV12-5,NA,CASGFQRGYEQYF,TGTGCTAGTGGTTTTCAACGGGGCTACGAGCAGTACTTC
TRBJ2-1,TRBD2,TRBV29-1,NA,CSGRGLAGGKSYNEQFF,TGCAGCGGCCGTGGGCTAGCGGGGGGAAAATCCTACAATGAGCAGTTCTTC
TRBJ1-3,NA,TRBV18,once,CASSSGENSGNTIYF,TGTGCCAGCTCCAGCGGGGAGAACTCTGGAAACACCATATATTTT
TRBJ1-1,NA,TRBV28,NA,CASSLGGQNTEAFF,TGTGCCAGCAGTCTGGGAGGGCAGAACACTGAAGCTTTCTTT
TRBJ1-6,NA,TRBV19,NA,CASSIGGPNNSPLHF,TGTGCCAGTAGTATAGGGGGGCCAAATAATTCACCCCTCCACTTT
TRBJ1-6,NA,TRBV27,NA,CASSFNSYNSPLHF,TGTGCCAGCAGTTTTAACTCCTATAATTCACCCCTCCACTTT
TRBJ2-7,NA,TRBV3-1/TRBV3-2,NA,CASSPRASTSYEQYF,TGTGCCAGCAGCCCACGAGCTAGTACCTCCTACGAGCAGTACTTC
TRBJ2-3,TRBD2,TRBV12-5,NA,CASGLSSGVLSTDTQYF,TGTGCTAGTGGTTTGTCTAGCGGGGTACTTAGCACAGATACGCAGTATTTT
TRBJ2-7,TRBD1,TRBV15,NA,CATRAGGWYEQYF,TGTGCCACCAGGGCAGGGGGCTGGTACGAGCAGTACTTC
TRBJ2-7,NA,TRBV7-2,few,CASSLGLQNYEQYF,TGTGCCAGCAGCTTAGGGCTACAGAACTACGAGCAGTACTTC
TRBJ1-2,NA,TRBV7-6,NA,CATAKPGEGYTF,TGTGCCACCGCGAAGCCCGGGGAAGGCTACACCTTC
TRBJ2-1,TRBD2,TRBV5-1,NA,CASSLGAGVYNEQFF,TGCGCCAGCAGCTTGGGAGCGGGGGTATACAATGAGCAGTTCTTC
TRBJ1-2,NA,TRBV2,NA,CASSVFTVNYGYTF,TGTGCCAGCAGCGTATTTACAGTAAACTATGGCTACACCTTC
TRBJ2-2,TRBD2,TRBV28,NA,CASTLGTSDTGELFF,TGTGCCAGCACCCTCGGGACTAGCGACACCGGGGAGCTGTTTTTT
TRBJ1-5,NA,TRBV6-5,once,CASKTGSNQPQHF,TGTGCCAGCAAAACAGGGTCGAATCAGCCCCAGCATTTT
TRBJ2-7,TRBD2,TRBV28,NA,CASSLGTSYEQYF,TGTGCCAGCAGTTTAGGGACTAGCTACGAGCAGTACTTC
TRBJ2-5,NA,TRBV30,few,CAWSRAGEETQYF,TGTGCCTGGAGTCGGGCAGGGGAGGAGACCCAGTACTTC
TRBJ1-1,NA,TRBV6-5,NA,CASSYRGAEAFF,TGTGCCAGCAGTTACCGGGGGGCTGAAGCTTTCTTT
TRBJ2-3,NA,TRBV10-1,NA,CASSESNSLFSSSTDTQYF,TGCGCCAGCAGTGAGTCGAACAGCCTCTTTTCCTCTAGCACAGATACGCAGTATTTT
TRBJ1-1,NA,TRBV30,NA,CAWDNRNTEAFF,TGTGCCTGGGACAACAGGAACACTGAAGCTTTCTTT
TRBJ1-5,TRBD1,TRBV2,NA,CASDKQGAGNQPQHF,TGTGCCAGCGATAAACAGGGGGCCGGCAATCAGCCCCAGCATTTT
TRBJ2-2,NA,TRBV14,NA,CASSSGQGITGELFF,NA
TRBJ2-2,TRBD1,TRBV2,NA,CASSEVGTANTGELFF,TGTGCCAGCAGTGAAGTCGGGACAGCGAACACCGGGGAGCTGTTTTTT
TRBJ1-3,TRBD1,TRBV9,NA,CASSARGTGAGNTIYF,TGTGCCAGCAGCGCACGCGGGACAGGGGCTGGAAACACCATATATTTT
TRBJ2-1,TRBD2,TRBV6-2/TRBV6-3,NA,CASSPLAGSYNEQFF,TGTGCCAGCAGTCCCCTAGCGGGGTCCTACAATGAGCAGTTCTTC
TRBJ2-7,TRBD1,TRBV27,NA,CASRRGQGVHEQYF,TGTGCCAGCAGAAGGGGGCAGGGAGTTCACGAGCAGTACTTC
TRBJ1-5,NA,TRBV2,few,CASSGIREEQPQHF,TGTGCCAGCAGTGGTATCAGGGAGGAGCAGCCCCAGCATTTT
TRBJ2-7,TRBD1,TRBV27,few,CASTLGTGVAEQYF,TGTGCCAGCACCCTGGGGACAGGGGTTGCCGAGCAGTACTTC
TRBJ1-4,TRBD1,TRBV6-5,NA,CASSPDRAINEKLFF,TGTGCCAGCAGTCCGGACAGGGCCATTAATGAAAAACTGTTTTTT
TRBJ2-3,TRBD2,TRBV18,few,CASSFSGSFMDTQYF,TGTGCCAGCTCTTTTAGCGGGAGTTTTATGGATACGCAGTATTTT
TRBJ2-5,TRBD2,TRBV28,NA,CASSGGREETQYF,TGTGCCAGCAGCGGCGGGAGGGAGGAGACCCAGTACTTC
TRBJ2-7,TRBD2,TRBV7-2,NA,CASSLDSGGYEQYF,TGTGCCAGCAGCTTAGATAGCGGGGGATACGAGCAGTACTTC
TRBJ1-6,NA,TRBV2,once,CASSGTTGNSPLHF,TGTGCCAGCAGCGGGACTACAGGGAATTCACCCCTCCACTTT
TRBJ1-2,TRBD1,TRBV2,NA,CASRGQDTIYGYTF,TGTGCCAGCAGAGGACAGGATACGATCTATGGCTACACCTTC
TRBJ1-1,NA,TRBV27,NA,CASSDPGYTEAFF,TGTGCCAGCAGTGACCCAGGGTACACTGAAGCTTTCTTT